The rows below give T cell receptor beta chains drawn from one sample of a study of T cell changes during pregnancy in multiple sclerosis. Sequencing was performed with immunoSEQ multiplex PCR; in TCRdb, only in-frame clones are kept and a portion is missing. The sample holds about 48,000 clones; around 90% are singletons and the top ten take less than 0.6%. The sequencing here drew on CD4+ T cells from peripheral blood mononuclear cells, taken in the third trimester of pregnancy. Every receptor here comes from a female donor with multiple sclerosis, enrolled in a pregnancy study. Both conserved end residues are part of each CDR3. Fields, in order: J gene, clone size, D gene, V gene, CDR3 DNA, CDR3 protein. D genes are given only for firm matches. The size of a clone is reported for some rows only, either as once, few or many, or as a class for expanded clones.

j_gene: TRBJ1-6; abundance: once; d_gene: .; v_gene: TRBV14; CDR3nt: TGTGCCAGCAGCCAAGGATCCGGGACACTAGGACTCCACTTT; CDR3aa: CASSQGSGTLGLHF
j_gene: TRBJ1-3; abundance: .; d_gene: .; v_gene: TRBV5-4; CDR3nt: TGTGCCAGCAGCCCCCCTGGCGGCTCTGGAAACACCATATATTTT; CDR3aa: CASSPPGGSGNTIYF
j_gene: TRBJ2-4; abundance: .; d_gene: .; v_gene: TRBV6-1; CDR3nt: TGTGCCAGCAGTGATCTTGACATCGTTGTAGCCAAAAACATTCAGTACTTC; CDR3aa: CASSDLDIVVAKNIQYF
j_gene: TRBJ2-6; abundance: .; d_gene: TRBD2; v_gene: TRBV19; CDR3nt: TGTGCCAGTAGTGTGGGGGGAGGGGGGGCCAACGTCCTGACTTTC; CDR3aa: CASSVGGGGANVLTF
j_gene: TRBJ1-2; abundance: .; d_gene: .; v_gene: TRBV6-5; CDR3nt: TGTGCCAGCAGTACCCAGGGGCCTAGGGATGGCTACACCTTC; CDR3aa: CASSTQGPRDGYTF
j_gene: TRBJ1-5; abundance: .; d_gene: TRBD1; v_gene: TRBV7-9; CDR3nt: TGTGCCAGCAACGGACAGGGCGGGGGGCCCCAGCATTTT; CDR3aa: CASNGQGGGPQHF
j_gene: TRBJ1-2; abundance: .; d_gene: TRBD1; v_gene: TRBV5-8; CDR3nt: TGTGCCAGCAGCTTGGACGGGACAGGGAGTCTCTATGGCTACACCTTC; CDR3aa: CASSLDGTGSLYGYTF
j_gene: TRBJ2-7; abundance: .; d_gene: TRBD1; v_gene: TRBV7-9; CDR3nt: TGTGCCAGCAGCTCACGACAGGGGTCCGCCTACGAGCAGTACTTC; CDR3aa: CASSSRQGSAYEQYF
j_gene: TRBJ2-1; abundance: .; d_gene: TRBD1; v_gene: TRBV11-3; CDR3nt: TGTGCCAGCAGCTTAGGAGGACAGGACTATGAGCAGTTCTTC; CDR3aa: CASSLGGQDYEQFF
j_gene: TRBJ2-1; abundance: .; d_gene: TRBD2; v_gene: TRBV6-5; CDR3nt: TGTGCCAGCAGTTCCAGGGAGGGTTCCTACAATGAGCAGTTCTTC; CDR3aa: CASSSREGSYNEQFF
j_gene: TRBJ2-6; abundance: .; d_gene: .; v_gene: TRBV21-1; CDR3nt: TGTGCCAGCAGTAGCCCTCTCGGTTCAGATGAATCTGGGGCCAACGTCCTGACTTTC; CDR3aa: CASSSPLGSDESGANVLTF
j_gene: TRBJ2-3; abundance: .; d_gene: .; v_gene: TRBV18; CDR3nt: TGTGCCAGCTCACCAGTCCCCTTGAGCACAGATACGCAGTATTTT; CDR3aa: CASSPVPLSTDTQYF
j_gene: TRBJ1-2; abundance: .; d_gene: TRBD1; v_gene: TRBV5-6; CDR3nt: TGTGCCAGCAGCTTGGCCAGGGGGTACGGGAGCTACACCTTC; CDR3aa: CASSLARGYGSYTF
j_gene: TRBJ1-5; abundance: .; d_gene: TRBD1; v_gene: TRBV9; CDR3nt: TGTGCCAGCAGCGTAGCGGGGGGACAGGGGCCCAAGTATAGCAATCAGCCCCAGCATTTT; CDR3aa: CASSVAGGQGPKYSNQPQHF
j_gene: TRBJ2-1; abundance: once; d_gene: .; v_gene: TRBV6-5; CDR3nt: TGTGCCAGCAGCCGGACAGTCTACAATGAGCAGTTCTTC; CDR3aa: CASSRTVYNEQFF
j_gene: TRBJ2-7; abundance: .; d_gene: TRBD1; v_gene: TRBV19; CDR3nt: TGTGCCAGTAGAGGAGGGACAGGGGTCTACGAGCAGTACTTC; CDR3aa: CASRGGTGVYEQYF
j_gene: TRBJ2-5; abundance: few; d_gene: TRBD2; v_gene: TRBV29-1; CDR3nt: TGCAGCGTTGTTGTAGCGGGGCAAGAGACCCAGTACTTC; CDR3aa: CSVVVAGQETQYF
j_gene: TRBJ2-3; abundance: .; d_gene: .; v_gene: TRBV27; CDR3nt: TGTGCCAGCAGTTCCCTAGGGGCGAGCACAGATACGCAGTATTTT; CDR3aa: CASSSLGASTDTQYF
j_gene: TRBJ2-2; abundance: few; d_gene: .; v_gene: TRBV7-6; CDR3nt: TGTGCCAGCAGCTTAGTCGGGTCGAACACCGGGGAGCTGTTTTTT; CDR3aa: CASSLVGSNTGELFF
j_gene: TRBJ2-3; abundance: .; d_gene: TRBD1; v_gene: TRBV5-8; CDR3nt: TGTGCCAGCAGCCGCGGGACAGGGGATACGCAGTATTTT; CDR3aa: CASSRGTGDTQYF
j_gene: TRBJ1-2; abundance: .; d_gene: TRBD1; v_gene: TRBV5-1; CDR3nt: TGCGCCAGCAGGGGGGACAGCCCTACTAACTATGGCTACACCTTC; CDR3aa: CASRGDSPTNYGYTF
j_gene: TRBJ2-1; abundance: once; d_gene: .; v_gene: TRBV25-1; CDR3nt: TGTGCCAGCAGTGATGTGGGGAGCCGGGACAATGAGCAGTTCTTC; CDR3aa: CASSDVGSRDNEQFF
j_gene: TRBJ2-5; abundance: .; d_gene: .; v_gene: TRBV4-2; CDR3nt: TGTGCCAGCAGCCAAGATATAGAGACCCAGTACTTC; CDR3aa: CASSQDIETQYF
j_gene: TRBJ1-5; abundance: .; d_gene: TRBD1; v_gene: TRBV6-5; CDR3nt: TGTGCCAGCAGCCGGGACAGCGGAAAACATCAGCCCCAGCATTTT; CDR3aa: CASSRDSGKHQPQHF
j_gene: TRBJ1-3; abundance: .; d_gene: TRBD1; v_gene: TRBV9; CDR3nt: TGTGCCAGCAGCGTGGCACAGGGGAACGGAAACACCATATATTTT; CDR3aa: CASSVAQGNGNTIYF
j_gene: TRBJ2-7; abundance: .; d_gene: .; v_gene: TRBV5-8; CDR3nt: TGTGCCAGCAGCTTGTACTACGAGCAGTACTTC; CDR3aa: CASSLYYEQYF
j_gene: TRBJ2-7; abundance: .; d_gene: .; v_gene: TRBV5-1; CDR3nt: TGCGCCAGCAGCCCCGACTCGCGAGCCTCCCCTGGGGAGCAGTACTTC; CDR3aa: CASSPDSRASPGEQYF
j_gene: TRBJ2-7; abundance: .; d_gene: .; v_gene: TRBV7-9; CDR3nt: TGTGCCAGCAGCCCGGATCAGGGCCCCTACGAGCAGTACTTC; CDR3aa: CASSPDQGPYEQYF
j_gene: TRBJ2-7; abundance: .; d_gene: .; v_gene: TRBV29-1; CDR3nt: TGCAGCGTTGAAGAAAGGCGGCAGAGCTCCTACGAGCAGTACTTC; CDR3aa: CSVEERRQSSYEQYF
j_gene: TRBJ1-2; abundance: .; d_gene: TRBD1; v_gene: TRBV19; CDR3nt: TGTGCCAGTAGTATTCCGAGACAGGGGTATGGCTACACCTTC; CDR3aa: CASSIPRQGYGYTF
j_gene: TRBJ2-1; abundance: .; d_gene: TRBD2; v_gene: TRBV7-3; CDR3nt: TGTGCCAGCAGCTTAACTAGCGGGGGGAATGAGCAGTTCTTC; CDR3aa: CASSLTSGGNEQFF
j_gene: TRBJ2-2; abundance: .; d_gene: .; v_gene: TRBV7-8; CDR3nt: TGTGCCAGCAGCCTTGGGTGGGGAGTAACACGAAACACCGGGGAGCTGTTTTTT; CDR3aa: CASSLGWGVTRNTGELFF
j_gene: TRBJ2-3; abundance: .; d_gene: .; v_gene: TRBV18; CDR3nt: TGTGCCAGCTCACCAGAGCCAGATACGCAGTATTTT; CDR3aa: CASSPEPDTQYF
j_gene: TRBJ1-5; abundance: .; d_gene: .; v_gene: TRBV19; CDR3nt: TGTGCCAGTAGTCTTCGGACAGCCTATAGCAATCAGCCCCAGCATTTT; CDR3aa: CASSLRTAYSNQPQHF
j_gene: TRBJ2-6; abundance: .; d_gene: .; v_gene: TRBV4-1; CDR3nt: TGCGCCAGCAGACCAGCCGGAGGCAGAGTCTCTGGGGCCAACGTCCTGACTTTC; CDR3aa: CASRPAGGRVSGANVLTF
j_gene: TRBJ1-4; abundance: .; d_gene: .; v_gene: TRBV5-6; CDR3nt: TGTGCCAGCAGCTTGCTCGGAACTAATGAAAAACTGTTTTTT; CDR3aa: CASSLLGTNEKLFF
j_gene: TRBJ1-5; abundance: .; d_gene: .; v_gene: TRBV27; CDR3nt: TGTGCCAGCAGCCCAACAGGCTCCGGTCAGCCCCAGCATTTT; CDR3aa: CASSPTGSGQPQHF
j_gene: TRBJ2-1; abundance: few; d_gene: TRBD2; v_gene: TRBV27; CDR3nt: TGTGCCAGCAGTATGGGACTAGCGGGGGACTCCTACAATGAGCAGTTCTTC; CDR3aa: CASSMGLAGDSYNEQFF
j_gene: TRBJ1-5; abundance: .; d_gene: TRBD1; v_gene: TRBV6-5; CDR3nt: TGTGCCAGCAGAGGGACAGGGGTAAATCAGCCCCAGCATTTT; CDR3aa: CASRGTGVNQPQHF
j_gene: TRBJ1-6; abundance: once; d_gene: .; v_gene: TRBV4-1; CDR3nt: TGCGCCAGCAGCCATCCGGGACAAATTAATTCACCCCTCCACTTT; CDR3aa: CASSHPGQINSPLHF
j_gene: TRBJ1-1; abundance: .; d_gene: .; v_gene: TRBV7-9; CDR3nt: TGTGCCAGCAGCTCAAACCCGGGAACTGAAGCTTTCTTT; CDR3aa: CASSSNPGTEAFF
j_gene: TRBJ1-1; abundance: .; d_gene: TRBD1; v_gene: TRBV5-4; CDR3nt: TGTGCCAGCAGCTTTGGGACAGGCAACACTGAAGCTTTCTTT; CDR3aa: CASSFGTGNTEAFF
j_gene: TRBJ1-2; abundance: .; d_gene: .; v_gene: TRBV5-6; CDR3nt: TGTGCCAGCAGCTTGGGGGGCGACAGTCCCTATCTAGGCTACACCTTC; CDR3aa: CASSLGGDSPYLGYTF
j_gene: TRBJ2-5; abundance: .; d_gene: TRBD1; v_gene: TRBV27; CDR3nt: TGTGCCAGCAGAATGACAGGGGAAGAGACCCAGTACTTC; CDR3aa: CASRMTGEETQYF
j_gene: TRBJ2-5; abundance: .; d_gene: TRBD2; v_gene: TRBV11-2; CDR3nt: TGTGCCAGCAGCGTCGCCGTTATAGCGGGGGGACCTCAAGAGACCCAGTACTTC; CDR3aa: CASSVAVIAGGPQETQYF
j_gene: TRBJ2-5; abundance: .; d_gene: .; v_gene: TRBV6-1; CDR3nt: TGTGCCAGCAGCAGTACACCCTCTCAAGAGACCCAGTACTTC; CDR3aa: CASSSTPSQETQYF
j_gene: TRBJ1-2; abundance: .; d_gene: .; v_gene: TRBV5-1; CDR3nt: TGCGCCAGCAGGCTATTCGAGAATTTGGGCGGCTACACCTTC; CDR3aa: CASRLFENLGGYTF
j_gene: TRBJ1-6; abundance: .; d_gene: .; v_gene: TRBV5-1; CDR3nt: TGCGCCAGCAGCTTGGGAGGTCGAAAACCTAATTCACCCCTCCACTTT; CDR3aa: CASSLGGRKPNSPLHF
j_gene: TRBJ2-2; abundance: .; d_gene: .; v_gene: TRBV4-1; CDR3nt: TGCGCCAGCAGCCAGATAGCGGCGAACACCGGGGAGCTGTTTTTT; CDR3aa: CASSQIAANTGELFF
j_gene: TRBJ1-1; abundance: .; d_gene: .; v_gene: TRBV30; CDR3nt: TGTGCCTGGAGTCCCTCTGGCTCTGAAGCTTTCTTT; CDR3aa: CAWSPSGSEAFF
j_gene: TRBJ2-7; abundance: .; d_gene: TRBD2; v_gene: TRBV6-1; CDR3nt: TGTGCCAGCAGTGAAGCGGGGGGCGGGGGGTCCCCCTACGAGCAGTACTTC; CDR3aa: CASSEAGGGGSPYEQYF
j_gene: TRBJ2-1; abundance: .; d_gene: .; v_gene: TRBV6-1; CDR3nt: TGTGCCAGCAGACAGGCCCCCTACAATGAGCAGTTCTTC; CDR3aa: CASRQAPYNEQFF
j_gene: TRBJ1-1; abundance: .; d_gene: .; v_gene: TRBV4-1; CDR3nt: TGCGCCAGCAGCGGAACGGGATGGGCGAACACTGAAGCTTTCTTT; CDR3aa: CASSGTGWANTEAFF